This T cell receptor beta chain was identified in a study of OX40 agonist ivuxolimab in advanced cancers. V was shortened by 2 bases and J by 6 bases, with 24 bases between the two germline ends. The CDR3 is 18 amino acids. Germline CDR1 and CDR2: MGHRA and YSYEKL. Assay: immunoSEQ multiplex PCR; the TCRdb copy retains only in-frame clones and omits some. This table has about 27,000 clones, less than 80% appearing once. This chain connects TRBV4-1 to TRBJ2-3; possibly TRBD2 for D (7 bases). The sample was CD4+ or CD8+ T cells sorted from blood, taken in a trial of the OX40 agonist ivuxolimab. This TCR was recovered from an adult with an advanced solid tumor such as melanoma, head and neck, liver or kidney cancer. The CDR3 DNA is TGCGCCAGCAGCCAACCTACGAGGTGGGGGGGCTTGGGGGATACGCAGTATTTT. It codes for CASSQPTRWGGLGDTQYF.